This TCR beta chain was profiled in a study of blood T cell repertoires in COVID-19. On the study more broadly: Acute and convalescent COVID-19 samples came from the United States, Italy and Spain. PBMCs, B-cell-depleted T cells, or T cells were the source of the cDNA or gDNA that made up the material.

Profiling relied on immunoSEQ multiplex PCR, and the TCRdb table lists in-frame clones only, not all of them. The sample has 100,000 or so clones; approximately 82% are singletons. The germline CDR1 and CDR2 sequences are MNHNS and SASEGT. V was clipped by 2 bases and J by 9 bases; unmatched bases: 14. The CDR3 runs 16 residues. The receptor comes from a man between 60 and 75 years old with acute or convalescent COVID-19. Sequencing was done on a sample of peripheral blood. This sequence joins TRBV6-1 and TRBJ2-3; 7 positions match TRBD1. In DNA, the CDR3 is TGTGCCAGCAGTGAACTATTTCTACAGGGGATGGAGACGCAGTATTTT. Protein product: CASSELFLQGMETQYF.